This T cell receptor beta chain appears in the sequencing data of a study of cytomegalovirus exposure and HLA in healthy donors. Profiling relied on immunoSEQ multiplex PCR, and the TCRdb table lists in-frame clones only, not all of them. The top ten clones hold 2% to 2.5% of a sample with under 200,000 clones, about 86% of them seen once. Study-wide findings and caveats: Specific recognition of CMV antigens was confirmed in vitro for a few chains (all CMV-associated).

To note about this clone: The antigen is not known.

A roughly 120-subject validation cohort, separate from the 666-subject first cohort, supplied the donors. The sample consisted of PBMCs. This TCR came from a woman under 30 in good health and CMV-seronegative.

Here the CDR3 DNA reads TGTGCCAGCAGCGTAGAGGGGCTTGGAAACACCATATATTTT. It yields the protein CASSVEGLGNTIYF. J is TRBJ1-3 and V is TRBV9; weak D call: TRBD1 (5 bases). CDR3 length: 14 residues. Germline CDR1 and CDR2: SGDLS and YYNGEE. Trimming took 0 bases from V and 3 from J, leaving 7 bases between them.